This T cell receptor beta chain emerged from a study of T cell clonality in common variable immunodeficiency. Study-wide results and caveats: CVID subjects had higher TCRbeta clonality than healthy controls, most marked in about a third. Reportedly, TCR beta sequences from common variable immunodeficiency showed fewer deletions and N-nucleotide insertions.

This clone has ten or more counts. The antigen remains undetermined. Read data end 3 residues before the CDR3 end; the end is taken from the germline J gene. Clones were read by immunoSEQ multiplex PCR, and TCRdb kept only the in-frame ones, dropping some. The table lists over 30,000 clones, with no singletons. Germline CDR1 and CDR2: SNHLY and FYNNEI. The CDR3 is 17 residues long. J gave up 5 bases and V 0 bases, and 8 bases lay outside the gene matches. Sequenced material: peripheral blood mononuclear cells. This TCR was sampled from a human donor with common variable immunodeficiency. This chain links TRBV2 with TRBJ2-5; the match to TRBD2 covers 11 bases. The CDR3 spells CASSEALLAGAPETQYF. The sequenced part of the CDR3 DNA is TGTGCCAGCAGTGAAGCGCTACTAGCGGGAGCCCCCGAGACC.